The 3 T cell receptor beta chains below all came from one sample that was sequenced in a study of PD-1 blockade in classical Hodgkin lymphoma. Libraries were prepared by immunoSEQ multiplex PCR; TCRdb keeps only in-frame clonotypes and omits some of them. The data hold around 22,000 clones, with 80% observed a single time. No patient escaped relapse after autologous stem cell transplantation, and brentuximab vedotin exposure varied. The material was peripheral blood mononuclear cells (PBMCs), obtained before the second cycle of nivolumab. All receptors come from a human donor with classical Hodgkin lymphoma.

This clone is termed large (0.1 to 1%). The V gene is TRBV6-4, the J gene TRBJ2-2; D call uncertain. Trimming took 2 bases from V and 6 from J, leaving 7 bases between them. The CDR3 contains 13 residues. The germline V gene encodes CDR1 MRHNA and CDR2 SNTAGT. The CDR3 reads CASSDRAAGELFF. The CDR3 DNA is TGTGCCAGCAGTGACAGGGCGGCCGGGGAGCTGTTTTTT.

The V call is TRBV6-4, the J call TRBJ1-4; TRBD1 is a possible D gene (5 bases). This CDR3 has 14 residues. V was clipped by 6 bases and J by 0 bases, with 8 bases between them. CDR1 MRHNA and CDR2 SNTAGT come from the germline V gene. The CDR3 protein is CASSPGSTNEKLFF. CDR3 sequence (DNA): TGTGCCAGCAGCCCAGGGTCAACTAATGAAAAACTGTTTTTT.

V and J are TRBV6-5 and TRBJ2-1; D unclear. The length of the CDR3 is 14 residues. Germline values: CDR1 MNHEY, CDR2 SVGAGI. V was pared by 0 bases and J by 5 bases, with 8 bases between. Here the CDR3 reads CASSYSWEHNEQFF. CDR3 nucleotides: TGTGCCAGCAGTTACTCCTGGGAACACAATGAGCAGTTCTTC.